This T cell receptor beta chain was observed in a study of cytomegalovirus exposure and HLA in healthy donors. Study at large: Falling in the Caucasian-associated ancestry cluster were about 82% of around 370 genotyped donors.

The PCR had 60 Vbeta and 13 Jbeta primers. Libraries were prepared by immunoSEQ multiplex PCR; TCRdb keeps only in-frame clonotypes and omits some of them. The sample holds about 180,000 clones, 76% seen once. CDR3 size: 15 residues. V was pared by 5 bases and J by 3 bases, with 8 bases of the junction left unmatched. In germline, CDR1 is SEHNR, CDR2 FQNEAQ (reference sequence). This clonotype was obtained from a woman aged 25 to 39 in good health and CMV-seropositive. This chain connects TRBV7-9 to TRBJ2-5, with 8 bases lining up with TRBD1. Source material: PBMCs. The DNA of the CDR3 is TGTGCCAGCAGCCTGGGACAGGCTATAGAAGAGACCCAGTACTTC. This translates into CASSLGQAIEETQYF.